The next 23 T cell receptor beta chains were all read from a single sample in a study of cytomegalovirus exposure and HLA in healthy donors (dated by TCRdb to about 2017). The protocol used for the library was the immunoSEQ multiplex PCR assay. For the multiplex PCR, a mixture combining 60 forward primers for TCR Vbeta segments and 13 reverse primers for TCR Jbeta segments was used. TCRdb's version of the immuneACCESS table is confined to in-frame rearrangements and falls short of the full clone set. An unresolved V gene accounts for under half of the shortfall where checked; the remainder is of unknown origin. Across this sample there are hundreds of thousands of clones, with around 80% seen only once. The ten largest clones capture around 0.57% of the sample. The material sequenced was PBMCs. The receptors shown here come from a woman aged 40 to 50 in good health and CMV-seronegative.

The rearrangement joins TRBV19 to TRBJ1-5, with D tentatively TRBD1 (6 bases). This CDR3 has 15 amino acids. With 7 bases removed from V and 1 base from J, the gap between germline ends came to 14 bases. Germline V CDR1 and CDR2: LNHDA, SQIVND (reference sequence). CDR3 residues: CASTWEGESNQPQHF. The CDR3 region has the DNA TGTGCCAGTACATGGGAGGGGGAGAGCAATCAGCCCCAGCATTTT.

The chain combines TRBV19 with TRBJ1-1, with 9 positions matching TRBD1. Germline V gives CDR1 LNHDA, CDR2 SQIVND (reference sequence). The CDR3 is made up of 15 amino acids. V gave up 1 base and J gave up 7 bases; unmatched junction bases: 7. CDR3 residues: CASSIGETGGYEAFF. The CDR3 coding sequence is TGTGCCAGTAGTATAGGGGAGACAGGGGGTTATGAAGCTTTCTTT.

This clone was counted only a few times. The chain recombines TRBV28 with TRBJ1-4, with no clear D. V lost 6 bases to trimming and J lost 2 bases, with 10 bases between them. This CDR3 is built from 14 residues. The germline V gene encodes CDR1 MDHEN and CDR2 SYDVKM. DNA of the CDR3: TGTGCCAGCAGGGTGGGGAGCACTAATGAAAAACTGTTTTTT. This translates into CASRVGSTNEKLFF.

V is TRBV2 and J is TRBJ1-1, with a tentative D call TRBD1 (5 bases). Trimming cost V 3 bases and J 0 bases, with 14 bases left between them. Per the germline V gene, CDR1 is SNHLY and CDR2 is FYNNEI. The CDR3 consists of 16 residues. The CDR3 DNA follows: TGTGCCAGCAGTGATTCAGGCCGGGGGATGAACACTGAAGCTTTCTTT. Protein: CASSDSGRGMNTEAFF.

The chain recombines TRBV28 with TRBJ1-2; 7 bases agree with TRBD1. The V and J ends lost 6 bases and 8 bases, in that order; junction bases with no gene match: 9. Looked up from germline, CDR1 is MDHEN and CDR2 is SYDVKM. CDR3 length equals 13 residues. The CDR3 DNA reads as TGTGCCAGCAGACGACAGGGACCGGGAGGCTACACCTTC. It yields the protein CASRRQGPGGYTF.

Notes on this clone: The sample holds other DNA sequences that translate to the same CDR3. The V gene is TRBV5-1, the J gene TRBJ1-1, with D perhaps matching TRBD1 (6 bases). The CDR3 loop spans 14 amino acids. V gave up 2 bases and J gave up 1 base, with 9 bases separating them. Germline V gene lookup returns CDR1 SGHRS and CDR2 YFSETQ. DNA of the CDR3: TGCGCCAGCAGCTTACAGGGCGGGAACACTGAAGCTTTCTTT. Translation: CASSLQGGNTEAFF.

The J gene is TRBJ1-1, the V gene TRBV9, with TRBD1 as a possible D gene (5 bases). V shed 7 bases and J shed 3 bases, with 13 bases lying between them. Germline lookup yields CDR1 SGDLS and CDR2 YYNGEE. This CDR3 spans 13 amino acids. CDR3 loop: CASSVSGDTEAFF. Here the CDR3 DNA reads TGTGCCAGCTCCGTGTCGGGGGACACTGAAGCTTTCTTT.

This clone was seen once. The chain uses TRBV9 and TRBJ1-2; 10 bases are a match to TRBD1. V dropped 4 bases and J dropped 6; count of bases not matched to a gene: 3. The germline CDR1 and CDR2 sequences are SGDLS and YYNGEE. The CDR3 length is 13 residues. CDR3 DNA: TGTGCCAGCAGCCCGGACAGGGGGGATGGCTACACCTTC. Its protein product is CASSPDRGDGYTF.

V and J are TRBV7-8 and TRBJ2-7; D is perhaps TRBD1 (5 bases). The CDR3 consists of 12 residues. The V gene's germline CDR1 is SGHVS and CDR2 FQNEAQ. V dropped 0 bases and J dropped 12 bases, with 12 bases sitting between them. The CDR3 DNA follows: TGTGCCAGCAGCTTAGCGGGGCCAGTGGGGTACTTC. It yields the protein CASSLAGPVGYF.

This clone was recorded once. Here the CDR3 reads CASSLPEGKDTQYF. The CDR3 bases are TGTGCCAGCAGTCTGCCGGAGGGGAAAGATACGCAGTATTTT. The chain employs TRBV28 and TRBJ2-3; weak D call: TRBD2 (6 bases). Trimming took 5 bases from V and 5 from J, leaving 14 bases between them. The CDR3 consists of 14 residues. Germline-derived CDR1 and CDR2 are MDHEN and SYDVKM.

V gene TRBV7-6 combines with J gene TRBJ2-5; 8 nucleotides agree with TRBD2. The J segment lost 5 bases and the V segment lost 2 bases, leaving 4 bases of the junction unmatched. The CDR3 runs 14 residues. Germline CDR1 is SGHVS and CDR2 is FNYEAQ. The CDR3 protein is CASSLNGGAETQYF. The CDR3 coding sequence is TGTGCCAGCAGCTTAAACGGGGGGGCTGAGACCCAGTACTTC. The entire variable domain, with the rest obtained from reference TRBV7-6 and TRBJ2-5, is as follows: GAGVSQSPRYKVTKRGQDVALRCDPISGHVSLYWYRQALGQGPEFLTYFNYEAQQDKSGLPNDRFSAERPEGSISTLTIQRTEQRDSAMYRCASSLNGGAETQYFGPGTRLLVL.

CDR3 sequence (DNA): TGTGCCAGCAGCGTAATCCCCGATAATTCACCCCTCCACTTT. Its translation: CASSVIPDNSPLHF. J is TRBJ1-6 and V is TRBV9, with D unresolved. Between the trimmed V and J ends, which lost 1 base and 5 bases, there was a span of 7 bases. The germline V gene has CDR1 SGDLS and CDR2 YYNGEE. This CDR3 region has 14 residues.

The rearrangement joins TRBV2 to TRBJ2-5; D unclear. This CDR3 has 13 residues. The V end was cut by 6 bases, the J end by 5 bases, with 13 bases between. Germline CDR1 and CDR2: SNHLY and FYNNEI. CDR3 region: CASRIEVGETQYF. The CDR3 bases are TGTGCCAGCAGAATTGAGGTTGGCGAGACCCAGTACTTC.

The chain links TRBV28 to TRBJ1-4; D is unclear. The CDR3 covers 14 residues. Trimming took 10 bases from V and 4 from J, leaving 16 bases between them. Germline loops: CDR1 MDHEN, CDR2 SYDVKM. The CDR3 loop reads CATRLVELNEKLFF. DNA of the CDR3: TGTGCCACGAGACTAGTTGAGCTTAATGAAAAACTGTTTTTT. Supplemented by reference TRBV28 and TRBJ1-4, the full variable domain reads DVKVTQSSRYLVKRTGEKVFLECVQDMDHENMFWYRQDPGLGLRLIYFSYDVKMKEKGDIPEGYSVSREKKERFSLILESASTNQTSMYLCATRLVELNEKLFFGSGTQLSVL.

V gene TRBV9 combines with J gene TRBJ2-2; D remains ambiguous. Trimming took 0 bases from V and 5 from J, leaving 14 bases between them. The germline V gene encodes CDR1 SGDLS and CDR2 YYNGEE. The CDR3 loop spans 16 amino acids. CDR3 amino acids: CASSVEVLMGTGELFF. DNA for the CDR3: TGTGCCAGCAGCGTAGAGGTACTAATGGGTACCGGGGAGCTGTTTTTT.

This sequence joins TRBV5-1 and TRBJ1-2; maybe TRBD1 (5 bases). In germline, CDR1 is SGHRS, CDR2 YFSETQ. V gave up 0 bases and J gave up 8 bases, with 11 bases separating them. The CDR3 length is 13 residues. In DNA form, the CDR3 reads TGCGCCAGCAGCTTGGTTCCAGGGCAGGGCTACACCTTC. Its protein product is CASSLVPGQGYTF.

The rearrangement joins TRBV15 to TRBJ1-6; D is uncertain. The CDR3 runs to 14 residues. Germline assignment: CDR1 LNHNV and CDR2 YYDKDF (reference sequence). Between the trimmed V and J ends, which lost 0 bases and 12 bases, there was a span of 12 bases. The CDR3 DNA sequence: TGTGCCACCAGCAGAGATCAGACGGGAAAACCCCTCCACTTT. Residues: CATSRDQTGKPLHF.

In nucleotides, the CDR3 is TGTGCCAGCAGTTACGGGGCAGGGGGGGAAAAACTGTTTTTT. Protein product: CASSYGAGGEKLFF. The genes are TRBV6-5 and TRBJ1-4; TRBD1 matches 7 bases. The V gene's germline CDR1 is MNHEY and CDR2 SVGAGI. The J segment lost 8 bases and the V segment lost 2 bases, leaving 5 bases of the junction unmatched. CDR3 length: 14 amino acids.

The chain uses TRBV19 and TRBJ1-4; TRBD1 matches 10 bases. Germline V gene data show CDR1 as LNHDA and CDR2 as SQIVND (reference sequence). V lost 5 bases, J lost 0 bases, and 9 bases stayed unmatched. The CDR3 is 18 residues long. CDR3 residues: CASSFRDRGSSTNEKLFF. CDR3 nucleotide sequence: TGTGCCAGTAGTTTCCGGGACAGGGGAAGTTCAACTAATGAAAAACTGTTTTTT.

The chain has TRBV7-2 and TRBJ2-3; no reliable D call. Deletions cut 3 bases from V and 2 bases from J, with 6 bases between. Germline V gives CDR1 SGHTA, CDR2 FQGNSA. This CDR3 region has 13 residues. The CDR3 DNA reads TGTGCCAGCAGCTTCGGTCTCACAGATACGCAGTATTTT. This gives the protein CASSFGLTDTQYF.

The chain combines TRBV25-1 with TRBJ2-2; no reliable D call. The CDR3 has 15 amino acids. V lost 1 base to trimming and J lost 1 base, with 7 bases between them. Germline assignment: CDR1 MGHDK and CDR2 SYGVNS. The CDR3 loop is CASSELYGNTGELFF. DNA of the CDR3: TGTGCCAGCAGTGAATTGTACGGGAACACCGGGGAGCTGTTTTTT.

The chain has TRBV9 and TRBJ2-6, with 10 bases aligning to TRBD1. The CDR3 has 15 residues. V gave up 7 bases and J gave up 4 bases; unmatched junction bases: 5. The germline CDR1 and CDR2 sequences are SGDLS and YYNGEE. The CDR3 region is CASGQGETGANVLTF. CDR3 bases: TGTGCCAGCGGACAGGGGGAGACAGGGGCCAACGTCCTGACTTTC.

The gene calls are TRBV5-1 and TRBJ1-4; D is unresolved. This CDR3 has 15 amino acids. Trimming pared 0 bases from V and 5 bases from J, leaving 11 bases between. Looked up from germline, CDR1 is SGHRS and CDR2 is YFSETQ. The CDR3: CASSLEAGKNEKLFF. The CDR3 nucleotides are TGCGCCAGCAGCTTGGAGGCGGGGAAAAATGAAAAACTGTTTTTT.